A single sample is the source of the 6 T cell receptor beta chains below, sequenced in a study of blood T cell repertoires in COVID-19. The protocol was immunoSEQ multiplex PCR, while the TCRdb copy is restricted to in-frame clones and leaves out a portion. The table records approximately 400,000 clones, around 84% of them present only once. Specimen: peripheral blood. These receptors originate from a human donor with acute or convalescent COVID-19. The donor label of this sample is uncertain.

This clone has a single count. This chain uses TRBV5-1 with TRBJ1-2, with D possibly matching TRBD1 (6 bases). This CDR3 is built from 14 residues. Germline CDR1 and CDR2: SGHRS and YFSETQ. V lost 2 bases and J lost 1, with 9 bases in between. The CDR3 sequence: CASSLGGDNYGYTF. The CDR3, as DNA: TGCGCCAGCAGCTTAGGGGGTGATAACTATGGCTACACCTTC.

This clone was seen a few times. The sample contains more than one DNA sequence encoding this CDR3. This chain joins TRBV18 and TRBJ1-1; 7 nucleotides match TRBD1. The CDR3 loop spans 13 amino acids. CDR1 and CDR2 (germline): KGHSH, LQKENI. V dropped 3 bases and J dropped 6; count of bases not matched to a gene: 4. The CDR3 loop reads CASSPTGSPEAFF. CDR3 nucleotide sequence: TGTGCCAGCTCACCGACAGGGTCGCCTGAAGCTTTCTTT.

The gene calls are TRBV6-6 and TRBJ1-1; no clear D gene. Germline CDR1 reads MNHNY; CDR2 reads SVGAGI (reference sequence). Trimming left V 0 bases short and J 5 bases short, with 10 bases between. The CDR3 consists of 14 residues. Here the CDR3 DNA reads TGTGCCAGCAGTTACTCGATCGCGGTTACTGAAGCTTTCTTT. It is translated as CASSYSIAVTEAFF.

The chain employs TRBV25-1 and TRBJ1-2, with D hard to call. The V end lost 3 bases, the J end lost 5 bases, and 7 bases lay between the germline ends. This CDR3 has 12 amino acids. Germline V gene sequence: CDR1 MGHDK, CDR2 SYGVNS. CDR3 bases: TGTGCCAGCAGTGATTATAGATATGGCTACACCTTC. Translation: CASSDYRYGYTF.

Concerning this clone: This specimen includes other DNA sequences encoding the same CDR3. The rearrangement links TRBV7-9 to TRBJ1-1; 10 bases align to TRBD1. CDR1 and CDR2 from the germline V gene are SEHNR and FQNEAQ (reference sequence). This CDR3 spans 15 amino acids. V was clipped by 5 bases and J by 5 bases; unmatched bases: 8. The CDR3 protein is CASSAPGQGLTEAFF. The CDR3, as DNA: TGTGCCAGCAGCGCACCGGGACAGGGGTTGACTGAAGCTTTCTTT. Full variable domain (outside the CDR3, taken from reference TRBV7-9 and TRBJ1-1): DTGVSQNPRHKITKRGQNVTFRCDPISEHNRLYWYRQTLGQGPEFLTYFQNEAQLEKSRLLSDRFSAERPKGSFSTLEIQRTEQGDSAMYLCASSAPGQGLTEAFFGQGTRLTVV.

This clone was observed a few times. The CDR3 coding sequence is TGTGCCAGCTCTAAGCGGAGAGGGACGGGGGCTGAAGCTTTCTTT. Translation: CASSKRRGTGAEAFF. This chain connects TRBV19 to TRBJ1-1; D is possibly TRBD1 (5 bases). V lost 9 bases to trimming and J lost 6 bases, with 23 bases between them. This CDR3 contains 15 residues. CDR1 LNHDA and CDR2 SQIVND come from the germline V gene (reference sequence). Full variable domain (remainder filled in from reference TRBV19 and TRBJ1-1): DGGITQSPKYLFRKEGQNVTLSCEQNLNHDAMYWYRQDPGQGLRLIYYSQIVNDFQKGDIAEGYSVSREKKESFPLTVTSAQKNPTAFYLCASSKRRGTGAEAFFGQGTRLTVV.